Included here is one TCR beta chain sequence, with context. The data belong to a study of blood T cell repertoires in COVID-19. TCRdb's table, derived via immunoSEQ multiplex PCR, lists solely in-frame clones and lacks some. The sample has tens of thousands of clones, roughly 80% seen once; the top ten hold approximately 5%. The germline V gene has CDR1 SGDLS and CDR2 YYNGEE. The CDR3 runs to 16 residues. Trimming took off 6 bases at V and 5 bases at J, with 23 bases between the two ends. This sequence was found in a man between 65 and 85 years old with acute or convalescent COVID-19. Material: peripheral blood. The chain joins TRBV9 to TRBJ2-5, with a weak D call TRBD2 (6 bases). The CDR3 DNA is TGTGCCAGCACCCCGTCCTCGGGGAGTGGGAGGGAGACCCAGTACTTC. Protein sequence: CASTPSSGSGRETQYF.